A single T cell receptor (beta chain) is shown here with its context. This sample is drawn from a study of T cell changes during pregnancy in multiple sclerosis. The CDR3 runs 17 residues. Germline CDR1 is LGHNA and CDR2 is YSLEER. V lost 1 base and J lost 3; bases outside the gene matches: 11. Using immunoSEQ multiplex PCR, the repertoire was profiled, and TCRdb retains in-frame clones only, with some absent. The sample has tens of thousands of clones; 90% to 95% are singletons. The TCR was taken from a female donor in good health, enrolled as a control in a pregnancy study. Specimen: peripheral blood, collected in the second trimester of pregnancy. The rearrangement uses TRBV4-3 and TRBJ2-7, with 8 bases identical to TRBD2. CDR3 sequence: CASSQGYGGVRGYEQYF. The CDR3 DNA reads TGCGCCAGCAGCCAAGGATACGGGGGGGTGAGGGGCTACGAGCAGTACTTC.